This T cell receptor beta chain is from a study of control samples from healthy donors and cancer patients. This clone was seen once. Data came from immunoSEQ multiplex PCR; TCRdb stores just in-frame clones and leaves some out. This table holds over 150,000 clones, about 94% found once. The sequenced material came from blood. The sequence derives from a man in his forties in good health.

The CDR3 nucleotides are TGCAGTGCTAGTCCTTGGCCAATCGGCACTGAAGCTTTCTTT. This translates into CSASPWPIGTEAFF. This chain connects TRBV20-1 to TRBJ1-1; D not resolved. CDR3 length: 14 residues. V lost 3 bases and J 4 bases, leaving 15 bases between the germline ends. Looked up from germline, CDR1 is DFQATT and CDR2 is SNEGSKA (reference sequence).